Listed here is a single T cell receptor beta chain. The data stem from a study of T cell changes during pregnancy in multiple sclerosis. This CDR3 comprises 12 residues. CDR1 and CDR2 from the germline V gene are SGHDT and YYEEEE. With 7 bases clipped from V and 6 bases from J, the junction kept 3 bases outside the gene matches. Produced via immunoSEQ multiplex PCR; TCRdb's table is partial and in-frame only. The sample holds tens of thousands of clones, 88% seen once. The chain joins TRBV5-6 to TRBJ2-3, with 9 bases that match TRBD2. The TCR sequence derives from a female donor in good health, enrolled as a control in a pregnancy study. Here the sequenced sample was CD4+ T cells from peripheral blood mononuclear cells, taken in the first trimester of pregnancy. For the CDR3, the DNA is TGTGCCAGCTTGCGGGAGGGGGATACGCAGTATTTT. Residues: CASLREGDTQYF.